The TCR beta chain described here comes from a study of T cell responses to AZD1222 COVID-19 vaccine. Whole-study results and caveats: The repertoires were collected only after the peak T cell response. Two doses of AZD1222 preceded a rise in Spike-specific TCR breadth and depth. The CD4 TCRs associated with vaccination extended across spike and predominated at 160-218 and 743-854. Only 5 or 6 individuals given AZD1222 were seropositive at baseline.

Turning to this clone: Its specificity is not known.

Clones were sequenced by immunoSEQ multiplex PCR, and TCRdb holds only the in-frame ones, with some missing. Among approximately 140,000 clones listed, approximately 93% were seen once. The TCR comes from an adult in good health. Material: peripheral blood, obtained on day 0 of MenACWY control vaccination.

In DNA, the CDR3 is TGTGCCAGTAGCTCCCTCAGACAGGGCGGTAACTATGGCTACACCTTC. Its translation is CASSSLRQGGNYGYTF. The gene calls are TRBV19 and TRBJ1-2, with TRBD1 matching over 7 bases. The CDR3 runs to 16 residues. V lost 6 bases and J lost 1; bases outside the gene matches: 11. CDR1 and CDR2 from the germline V gene are LNHDA and SQIVND (reference sequence).